The 30 T cell receptor beta chains below were found in one sample sequenced in a study of blood T cell repertoires in COVID-19. Profiling relied on immunoSEQ multiplex PCR, and the TCRdb table lists in-frame clones only, not all of them. The table shows about 400,000 clones, with about 90% occurring only once. The specimen was PBMCs or T cells enriched from blood (not recorded which). The receptors derive from a woman in her twenties or thirties who had recovered from COVID-19.

The chain uses TRBV5-6 and TRBJ1-1, with 7 bases lining up with TRBD1. Trimming cost V 5 bases and J 4 bases; bases outside gene matches: 20. Germline assignment: CDR1 SGHDT and CDR2 YYEEEE. The CDR3 contains 18 residues. CDR3 loop: CASRLSDRTRPWGTEAFF. The CDR3 DNA reads as TGTGCCAGCAGACTTTCGGACAGGACCCGACCATGGGGCACTGAAGCTTTCTTT.

The rearrangement uses TRBV7-9 and TRBJ1-1; TRBD1 agrees at 7 bases. Germline values: CDR1 SEHNR, CDR2 FQNEAQ (reference sequence). The CDR3 length is 12 residues. Trimming at V came to 5 bases and at J to 8 bases, leaving 5 bases not matched to a gene. The CDR3 DNA sequence: TGTGCCAGCAGCCACGACAGGGTCGAAGCTTTCTTT. It encodes CASSHDRVEAFF.

This clone was seen a few times. This rearrangement joins TRBV27 to TRBJ1-2, with 7 bases identical to TRBD1. The CDR3 extends over 14 amino acids. V was clipped by 4 bases and J by 4 bases; unmatched bases: 6. Germline loops: CDR1 MNHEY, CDR2 SMNVEV (reference sequence). CDR3 region: CASSSQTGSYGYTF. The CDR3 DNA sequence: TGTGCCAGCAGTTCCCAGACAGGGAGCTATGGCTACACCTTC.

This chain joins TRBV20-1 and TRBJ1-1, with D possibly TRBD1 on 5 matching bases. The CDR3 is 13 amino acids. V lost 3 bases, J lost 5 bases, and 13 bases lay in between. CDR1 DFQATT and CDR2 SNEGSKA come from the germline V gene (reference sequence). The CDR3 bases are TGCAGTGCTAGTAAGGGGTTAGGGACTGAAGCTTTCTTT. It encodes CSASKGLGTEAFF.

As concerns this clone: An end of the junction differs from the germline gene, which may be a read error. This sequence joins TRBV5-1 and TRBJ2-2, with 11 positions matching TRBD2. The length of the CDR3 is 19 residues. Germline V gives CDR1 SGHRS, CDR2 YFSETQ. The chain's CDR3 is CASSSRTSGRLTNAGELFF. The CDR3 region has the DNA TGCGCCAGCAGCTCTCGGACTAGCGGGCGACTTACGAACGCCGGGGAGCTGTTTTTT.

This chain links TRBV9 with TRBJ2-3, with 9 bases lining up with TRBD2. After removal of 4 bases from V and 1 base from J, the junction contained 4 bases not matched to a gene. CDR3 length: 15 residues. Per germline, CDR1 SGDLS and CDR2 YYNGEE. The CDR3 nucleotides are TGTGCCAGCAGCCGTAGCGGGAGCGGCACAGATACGCAGTATTTT. Its translation is CASSRSGSGTDTQYF. Variable domain in full (rest from reference TRBV9 and TRBJ2-3): DSGVTQTPKHLITATGQRVTLRCSPRSGDLSVYWYQQSLDQGLQFLIQYYNGEERAKGNILERFSAQQFPDLHSELNLSSLELGDSALYFCASSRSGSGTDTQYFGPGTRLTVL.

This sequence joins TRBV24-1 and TRBJ2-1, with TRBD2 identical over 15 bases. V was pared by 4 bases and J by 1 base, with 1 base of the junction left unmatched. The CDR3 has 17 residues. Germline values: CDR1 KGHDR, CDR2 SFDVKD. The CDR3 DNA sequence: TGTGCCACCAGTGAGGGGACTAGCGGGAGGTCCTACAATGAGCAGTTCTTC. Translating gives CATSEGTSGRSYNEQFF.

The rearrangement joins TRBV30 to TRBJ1-2, with 7 bases that match TRBD1. Germline CDR1 reads GTSNPN; CDR2 reads SVGIG (reference sequence). Losses at the gene ends were 3 bases for V and 8 bases for J; bases not matched to a gene: 12. The length of the CDR3 is 14 residues. The CDR3 coding sequence is TGTGCCTGGAGATTACAGGGGAATCCTCCGGGCTACACCTTC. Protein product: CAWRLQGNPPGYTF.

The chain couples TRBV19 to TRBJ1-6, with D unresolved. Trimming stripped 3 bases from V and 4 bases from J, with 7 bases between. The CDR3 contains 14 residues. The germline gives CDR1 LNHDA, CDR2 SQIVND (reference sequence). CDR3 nucleotide sequence: TGTGCCAGTAGTATTGGCAGATATAATTCACCCCTCCACTTT. Residues: CASSIGRYNSPLHF.

The gene calls are TRBV5-8 and TRBJ2-1; weak D call: TRBD2 (6 bases). Germline V gives CDR1 SGHTS, CDR2 YDEGEE. The V end was cut by 4 bases, the J end by 8 bases, with 25 bases between. There are 17 residues in the CDR3. The CDR3 region has the DNA TGTGCCAGCAGCCTTCTGCCCGGGGGTGCCAGCTCCGATGAGCAGTTCTTC. The encoded protein is CASSLLPGGASSDEQFF.

This rearrangement joins TRBV28 to TRBJ1-4, with D uncertain. The CDR3 runs 14 residues. V was cut by 6 bases and J by 8 bases, with 16 bases left in between. CDR1 is MDHEN, CDR2 SYDVKM, per germline. The CDR3 sequence is CASSLPVEYEKLFF. In nucleotides, the CDR3 is TGTGCCAGCAGCCTACCCGTGGAGTACGAAAAACTGTTTTTT.

The chain carries TRBV7-8 and TRBJ1-2; weak D call: TRBD1 (5 bases). The V gene lost 5 bases and the J gene lost 3 bases, with 10 bases spanning the gap. Germline V gives CDR1 SGHVS, CDR2 FQNEAQ. This CDR3 contains 13 residues. This CDR3 is CASSPGRDYGYTF. The CDR3 nucleotides read TGTGCCAGCAGCCCAGGGAGGGACTATGGCTACACCTTC.

CDR3 protein: CASSGINRGESGYTF. In nucleotides, the CDR3 is TGTGCCAGTAGTGGAATAAACAGGGGGGAGTCTGGCTACACCTTC. The chain has TRBV19 and TRBJ1-2; TRBD1 matches 8 bases. Germline CDR1 is LNHDA and CDR2 is SQIVND (reference sequence). With 5 bases clipped from V and 7 bases from J, the junction kept 12 bases outside the gene matches. This CDR3 is built from 15 residues.

Comment on this clone: Other DNA sequences in the sample encode the same CDR3. The chain combines TRBV4-3 with TRBJ1-2, with 8 bases fitting TRBD1. Germline trimming cut 4 bases from V and 4 bases from J; bases unmatched to any gene: 8. This CDR3 is built from 15 residues. Germline lookup yields CDR1 LGHNA and CDR2 YSLEER. In DNA, the CDR3 is TGCGCCAGCAGCCCATCCGACAGGGGCCCCTATGGCTACACCTTC. Translated: CASSPSDRGPYGYTF.

This clone was found once. The junction differs from germline at one of its ends, possibly a read error. DNA of the CDR3: TGTGCCAGCAGCGCCGGACGGACTACTGAAAAACTGTTTTTT. Translating gives CASSAGRTTEKLFF. The chain recombines TRBV9 with TRBJ1-4, with D unclear. Germline CDR1 SGDLS, CDR2 YYNGEE. The CDR3 has 14 residues.

V and J are TRBV19 and TRBJ1-5, with D possibly matching TRBD1 (5 bases). V gave up 3 bases and J gave up 0 bases, with 15 bases separating them. The germline CDR1 and CDR2 sequences are LNHDA and SQIVND (reference sequence). This CDR3 region has 17 residues. This chain's CDR3 is CASSIKGILSSNQPQHF. Here the CDR3 DNA reads TGTGCCAGTAGTATTAAGGGGATCTTGAGTAGCAATCAGCCCCAGCATTTT.

The rearrangement joins TRBV12-3 or TRBV12-4 to TRBJ1-3; D uncertain. V lost 6 bases and J 0 bases, leaving 6 bases between the germline ends. The CDR3 is 13 amino acids. The CDR3 sequence: CASSPSSGNTIYF. The CDR3 region has the DNA TGTGCCAGCAGCCCTTCCTCTGGAAACACCATATATTTT.

This chain joins TRBV24-1 and TRBJ2-1; D is possibly TRBD2 (6 bases). Trimming removed 1 base at V and 0 bases at J, with 27 bases between. The CDR3 totals 22 residues. Germline loops: CDR1 KGHDR, CDR2 SFDVKD. This chain's CDR3 is CATSDLGVLGTDHPSSYNEQFF. Written as DNA, the CDR3 is TGTGCCACCAGTGATTTAGGTGTTCTTGGGACTGACCACCCGAGCTCCTACAATGAGCAGTTCTTC.

This clone was seen only once. The chain joins TRBV6-1 to TRBJ2-1; D unclear. The germline V gene has CDR1 MNHNS and CDR2 SASEGT. The V and J ends lost 3 bases and 0 bases respectively, with 3 bases between them. The CDR3 totals 13 residues. The CDR3 DNA follows: TGTGCCAGCAGTGATTACTCCTACAATGAGCAGTTCTTC. Its translation is CASSDYSYNEQFF.

This clone was recorded at least ten times. In DNA form, the CDR3 reads TGTGCCAGCAGTGATACGAGACAGGGGGAACGGTTGGATGGCTACACCTTC. This translates into CASSDTRQGERLDGYTF. The J gene is TRBJ1-2, the V gene TRBV2; 9 nucleotides agree with TRBD1. The CDR3 loop spans 17 amino acids. V lost 3 bases and J lost 6; bases outside the gene matches: 14. Germline V gene sequence: CDR1 SNHLY, CDR2 FYNNEI. Together with reference TRBV2 and TRBJ1-2, the CDR3 gives the full variable domain: EPEVTQTPSHQVTQMGQEVILRCVPISNHLYFYWYRQILGQKVEFLVSFYNNEISEKSEIFDDQFSVERPDGSNFTLKIRSTKLEDSAMYFCASSDTRQGERLDGYTFGSGTRLTVV.

The chain recombines TRBV6-5 with TRBJ1-3; the D gene is possibly TRBD1 (6 bases). CDR1 and CDR2 from the germline V gene are MNHEY and SVGAGI. This CDR3 is 15 amino acids long. V dropped 6 bases and J dropped 0 bases, with 12 bases sitting between them. For the CDR3, the DNA is TGTGCCAGCAGATTGACAGGAAACTCTGGAAACACCATATATTTT. It is translated as CASRLTGNSGNTIYF.

This chain uses TRBV25-1 with TRBJ2-5; 11 nucleotides agree with TRBD2. The CDR3 contains 15 residues. V lost 4 bases and J lost 0; bases outside the gene matches: 1. Germline CDR1 and CDR2: MGHDK and SYGVNS. The CDR3 sequence: CASSVLAGDQETQYF. The CDR3 DNA reads TGTGCCAGCAGTGTACTAGCGGGGGACCAAGAGACCCAGTACTTC.

CDR3 region: CASSEGESRFYEQYF. For the CDR3, the DNA is TGTGCCAGCAGTGAAGGGGAGAGCAGGTTCTACGAGCAGTACTTC. The chain recombines TRBV6-1 with TRBJ2-7; D may be TRBD2 (5 bases). The CDR3 has 15 residues. In germline, CDR1 is MNHNS, CDR2 SASEGT. V lost 1 base to trimming and J lost 3 bases, with 13 bases between them.

The chain recombines TRBV19 with TRBJ1-1; tentative D call: TRBD1 (5 bases). Deletions cut 4 bases from V and 0 bases from J, with 15 bases between. Germline V gene sequence: CDR1 LNHDA, CDR2 SQIVND (reference sequence). The CDR3 runs 16 residues. Written as DNA, the CDR3 is TGTGCCAGTAGTACCCCTCACGACAGCATGAACACTGAAGCTTTCTTT. Protein product: CASSTPHDSMNTEAFF. Looking up the rest from reference TRBV19 and TRBJ1-1 gives the full variable domain: DGGITQSPKYLFRKEGQNVTLSCEQNLNHDAMYWYRQDPGQGLRLIYYSQIVNDFQKGDIAEGYSVSREKKESFPLTVTSAQKNPTAFYLCASSTPHDSMNTEAFFGQGTRLTVV.

The genes are TRBV30 and TRBJ1-3; no reliable D call. This CDR3 spans 11 amino acids. Trimming took 4 bases from V and 2 from J, leaving 3 bases between them. Looked up from germline, CDR1 is GTSNPN and CDR2 is SVGIG (reference sequence). CDR3 DNA: TGTGCCTGGAAGCCTGGAAACACCATATATTTT. It yields the protein CAWKPGNTIYF.

V is TRBV5-5 and J is TRBJ1-4; 7 positions match TRBD1. Per the germline V gene, CDR1 is SGHKS and CDR2 is YYEKEE (reference sequence). The CDR3 is 13 residues long. The ends lost 6 bases at V and 5 bases at J; junction bases unmatched: 4. The CDR3 sequence: CASNRDRNEKLFF. Written as DNA, the CDR3 is TGTGCCAGCAACAGGGACAGAAATGAAAAACTGTTTTTT.

J is TRBJ1-6 and V is TRBV19; TRBD1 is a possible D gene (6 bases). The CDR3 loop spans 14 amino acids. The germline CDR1 and CDR2 sequences are LNHDA and SQIVND (reference sequence). The germline V and J ends were trimmed by 6 bases and 14 bases, with 20 bases remaining between them. DNA of the CDR3: TGTGCCAGTAGGGCGGACAGAGGGGGACCAACCCTCCACTTT. Its translation: CASRADRGGPTLHF.

The chain recombines TRBV30 with TRBJ2-5; D is possibly TRBD2 (5 bases). Between the trimmed V and J ends, which lost 0 bases and 4 bases, there was a span of 9 bases. CDR1 GTSNPN and CDR2 SVGIG come from the germline V gene (reference sequence). The CDR3 contains 13 residues. The CDR3 reads CAWSVLAGETQYF. The CDR3 region has the DNA TGTGCCTGGAGTGTACTCGCGGGAGAGACCCAGTACTTC.

This chain joins TRBV12-3 or TRBV12-4 and TRBJ2-7; 7 positions match TRBD2. This CDR3 region has 13 residues. The V gene end was trimmed by 6 bases and the J gene end by 6 bases; junction bases not matched to a gene: 8. The CDR3 region is CASSEGWGGEQYF. CDR3 nucleotides: TGTGCCAGCAGCGAGGGTTGGGGGGGCGAGCAGTACTTC.

Only one count was recorded for this clone. The rearrangement joins TRBV30 to TRBJ2-6; 7 bases match TRBD1. Unmatched junction bases numbered 9, after V lost 5 bases and J lost 2 bases. Looked up from germline, CDR1 is GTSNPN and CDR2 is SVGIG (reference sequence). This CDR3 has 16 residues. The CDR3 bases are TGTGCCTGGGGCTTAAGGGGGCTGGCTGGGGCCAACGTCCTGACTTTC. Amino acids: CAWGLRGLAGANVLTF.